These 30 T cell receptor beta chains share one sample of origin, sequenced in a study of T cells in Graves' hyperthyroidism and ophthalmopathy. TCR beta CDR3 regions were amplified from RNA transcripts. HTBI primers were the set used in a first-round RT-PCR of the TCR CDR3. TCRdb used MiXCR to reprocess the multiplex PCR reads, holding one entry per CDR3 protein. Among 650,000 to 800,000 distinct CDR3 sequences listed, approximately 42% were seen once. Material for sequencing was peripheral blood or thyroid tissue (not recorded which). Receptor source: an adult man with Graves' disease, either hyperthyroidism or ophthalmopathy (not recorded which).

This clonotype was detected only a few times. The J gene is TRBJ2-2, the V gene TRBV7-8, with 10 bases matching TRBD2. The CDR3 has 16 amino acids. Germline V CDR1 and CDR2: SGHVS, FQNEAQ. V shed 5 bases and J 5 bases; nucleotides not matched to a gene: 8. CDR3 in DNA: TGTGCCAGCAGCCCCCTAGCGGGAGCTTATACCGGGGAGCTGTTTTTT. This codes for CASSPLAGAYTGELFF.

Concerning this clonotype itself: A much larger clone differs by one base, so this may be a read error. This chain joins TRBV2 and TRBJ1-1; D gene unclear. Looked up from germline, CDR1 is SNHLY and CDR2 is FYNNEI. CDR3 length: 15 residues. Between the trimmed V and J ends, which lost 2 bases and 3 bases, there was a span of 13 bases. Written as DNA, the CDR3 is TGTGCCAGCAGTGAAATTTTAGGAGCGTACACTGAAGCTTTCTTT. It codes for CASSEILGAYTEAFF.

This clonotype was found many times. This sequence joins TRBV7-2 and TRBJ2-7; D is perhaps TRBD2 (6 bases). The CDR3 has 12 amino acids. The V end lost 0 bases, the J end lost 13 bases, and 13 bases lay between the germline ends. Germline V gene sequence: CDR1 SGHTA, CDR2 FQGNSA. The DNA of the CDR3 is TGTGCCAGCAGCTTAGCGGAGGGACGGCTATACTTC. Protein: CASSLAEGRLYF.

With respect to this clonotype: A read error is possible here, since a much larger clone lies one base away. No conserved phenylalanine or tryptophan ends this CDR3, so it is likely a read error. This sequence joins TRBV29-1 and TRBJ1-2; D perhaps matches TRBD1 (5 bases). Between the trimmed V and J ends, which lost 6 bases and 7 bases, there was a span of 15 bases. Germline CDR1 reads SQVTM; CDR2 reads ANQGSEA. The CDR3 length is 12 residues. The CDR3: CSVASTAGGYTL. In DNA, the CDR3 is TGCAGCGTCGCCTCGACAGCGGGTGGCTACACCCTC.

There are a few counts of this clonotype. This sequence joins TRBV4-1 and TRBJ1-4; D is ambiguous. Germline V gene lookup returns CDR1 MGHRA and CDR2 YSYEKL. This CDR3 comprises 15 residues. The V end was cut by 5 bases, the J end by 5 bases, with 15 bases between. CDR3 DNA: TGCGCCAGCAGCGTACGCGACGGCGCAAATGAAAAACTGTTTTTT. Residues: CASSVRDGANEKLFF.

V and J are TRBV29-1 and TRBJ2-7, with D possibly matching TRBD2 (6 bases). V was shortened by 4 bases and J by 5 bases, with 15 bases between the two germline ends. The CDR3 extends over 13 amino acids. Germline values: CDR1 SQVTM, CDR2 ANQGSEA. DNA of the CDR3: TGCAGCGTTGGGAGGGGAGAAGGTCACGAGCAGTACTTC. Translation gives CSVGRGEGHEQYF.

There are many counts of this clonotype. V and J are TRBV29-1 and TRBJ1-1, with D unresolved. This CDR3 has 13 amino acids. Deletions cut 2 bases from V and 1 base from J, with 8 bases between. Germline loops: CDR1 SQVTM, CDR2 ANQGSEA. CDR3 in amino acids: CSVERGANTEAFF. The DNA of the CDR3 is TGCAGCGTTGAACGGGGAGCGAACACTGAAGCTTTCTTT.

Points on this clonotype: A much bigger clone sits one base away, suggesting this may be a read error. The rearrangement uses TRBV15 and TRBJ2-2; the D gene could be TRBD1 or TRBD2 (5 bases each). The germline CDR1 and CDR2 sequences are LNHNV and YYDKDF (reference sequence). V lost 4 bases, J lost 0 bases, and 15 bases lay in between. The CDR3 is made up of 17 amino acids. The CDR3 here is CATSKDRDAANTGELFF. The CDR3 DNA sequence: TGTGCCACCAGCAAAGATCGGGACGCGGCGAACACCGGGGAGCTGTTTTTT.

The chain joins TRBV15 to TRBJ2-5; D unresolved. The CDR3 is 14 amino acids. CDR1 is LNHNV and CDR2 is YYDKDF in the germline V gene (reference sequence). Trimming took 3 bases from V and 5 from J, leaving 13 bases between them. The CDR3 DNA follows: TGTGCCACCAGCAGCCCACGGACCCGTGAGACCCAGTACTTC. As protein: CATSSPRTRETQYF.

This clonotype was seen ten or more times. The chain is built from TRBV5-1 and TRBJ1-3; D gene unclear. V dropped 4 bases and J dropped 0 bases, with 8 bases sitting between them. Germline values: CDR1 SGHRS, CDR2 YFSETQ. There are 14 residues in the CDR3. CDR3 loop: CASSSRGSGNTIYF. The CDR3 DNA follows: TGCGCCAGCAGCAGCAGAGGCTCTGGAAACACCATATATTTT. Based on the CDR3 plus reference TRBV5-1 and TRBJ1-3, the full variable domain is KAGVTQTPRYLIKTRGQQVTLSCSPISGHRSVSWYQQTPGQGLQFLFEYFSETQRNKGNFPGRFSGRQFSNSRSEMNVSTLELGDSALYLCASSSRGSGNTIYFGEGSWLTVV.

This clonotype was seen more than once but under ten times. The chain carries TRBV24-1 and TRBJ2-2; D tentatively fits TRBD1 or TRBD2 (6 bases each). Germline V CDR1 and CDR2: KGHDR, SFDVKD. The V gene lost 5 bases and the J gene lost 6 bases, with 15 bases spanning the gap. The CDR3 length is 15 residues. The CDR3: CATSGRGLGSGELFF. The CDR3 DNA is TGTGCCACCAGTGGCCGGGGGCTGGGTTCCGGGGAGCTGTTTTTT.

This clonotype came up once. This chain uses TRBV7-2 with TRBJ1-3, with 8 bases fitting TRBD1. Trimming took 6 bases from V and 3 from J; bases not matched to a gene: 4. Germline lookup yields CDR1 SGHTA and CDR2 FQGNSA. There are 14 residues in the CDR3. CDR3 in amino acids: CASRRTGRGNTIYF. CDR3 coding DNA: TGTGCCAGCAGGCGGACAGGGCGTGGAAACACCATATATTTT.

In the case of this clonotype: Given a much more abundant clone one base away, this may be a read error. The conserved closing phenylalanine or tryptophan is absent in this CDR3, likely reflecting a read error. V is TRBV29-1 and J is TRBJ1-1; no firm D call. CDR1 is SQVTM, CDR2 ANQGSEA, per germline. Trimming cost V 4 bases and J 0 bases, with 9 bases left between them. The CDR3 has 13 amino acids. The CDR3 sequence is CSVVGQMNTEAFL. The CDR3 DNA reads TGCAGCGTTGTCGGTCAGATGAACACTGAAGCTTTCCTT.

This clonotype has just one count. The chain joins TRBV29-1 to TRBJ1-2; 7 positions match TRBD1. This CDR3 is built from 13 residues. In germline, CDR1 is SQVTM, CDR2 ANQGSEA. Trimming at V came to 8 bases and at J to 7 bases, leaving 13 bases not matched to a gene. The CDR3 nucleotides are TGCAGCTTTGCCCGGGGTGAGGGGGCTGGCTACACCTTC. Translating it yields CSFARGEGAGYTF. The full variable domain, rest sourced from reference TRBV29-1 and TRBJ1-2, is SAVISQKPSRDICQRGTSLTIQCQVDSQVTMMFWYRQQPGQSLTLIATANQGSEATYESGFVIDKFPISRPNLTFSTLTVSNMSPEDSSIYLCSFARGEGAGYTFGSGTRLTVV.

J is TRBJ1-3 and V is TRBV10-2, with D possibly TRBD1 on 5 matching bases. The CDR3 is 15 residues long. CDR1 and CDR2 (germline): WSHSY, SAAADI. V lost 3 bases, J lost 0 bases, and 9 bases lay in between. The CDR3 here is CASSDWGDSGNTIYF. Written as DNA, the CDR3 is TGCGCCAGCAGTGATTGGGGCGACTCTGGAAACACCATATATTTT.

The chain carries TRBV7-2 and TRBJ1-2; the D gene is possibly TRBD1 (5 bases). Trimming cost V 5 bases and J 5 bases, with 15 bases left between them. CDR3 length: 14 amino acids. Germline V gene lookup returns CDR1 SGHTA and CDR2 FQGNSA. CDR3 sequence (DNA): TGTGCCAGCAGCGTTAGCCTGACAGCGTATGGCTACACCTTC. The encoded protein is CASSVSLTAYGYTF.

The V call is TRBV20-1, the J call TRBJ2-7; 11 bases align to TRBD2. The trim removed 5 bases at V and 1 base at J, leaving 7 bases unmatched. The CDR3 extends over 15 amino acids. The V gene's germline CDR1 is DFQATT and CDR2 SNEGSKA (reference sequence). As DNA, the CDR3 is TGCAGTGCTCGTCTGCTAGCGGGGGGATCCTACGAGCAGTACTTC. Translated, it gives CSARLLAGGSYEQYF.

The sample holds a few counts of this clonotype. J is TRBJ2-2 and V is TRBV7-2, with D perhaps TRBD2 (6 bases). CDR1 is SGHTA and CDR2 is FQGNSA in the germline V gene. The CDR3 contains 14 residues. The ends were cut back, 6 bases at V and 4 bases at J, with 12 bases in the middle. The CDR3 DNA reads as TGTGCCAGCAGTCAGGGACTTCCCACCGGGGAGCTGTTTTTT. Translating gives CASSQGLPTGELFF.

This clonotype was seen ten or more times. The chain couples TRBV10-2 to TRBJ1-5; D is undetermined. The CDR3 has 15 amino acids. CDR1 is WSHSY and CDR2 is SAAADI in the germline V gene. Trimming took off 4 bases at V and 5 bases at J, with 15 bases between the two ends. The CDR3 DNA reads as TGCGCCAGCAGTGCCACGACCGGCCCACATCAGCCCCAGCATTTT. This encodes CASSATTGPHQPQHF.

As regards this clonotype: At one end, the junction sequence differs from germline, possibly due to a read error. J is TRBJ1-3 and V is TRBV10-3; 7 positions match TRBD1. The length of the CDR3 is 20 residues. CDR1 and CDR2 from the germline V gene are ENHRY and SYGVKD. The CDR3 coding sequence is TGTGCCATCAGTGAGTCGGGGTTTCCGCGGGACAGCGCCTCTGGAAACACCACATATTTT. This sequence encodes CAISESGFPRDSASGNTTYF.

This clonotype was counted a few times. The V call is TRBV7-2, the J call TRBJ1-1, with D tentatively TRBD1 (6 bases). Germline V gene lookup returns CDR1 SGHTA and CDR2 FQGNSA. This CDR3 spans 16 amino acids. The V end lost 5 bases, the J end lost 3 bases, and 19 bases lay between the germline ends. The CDR3 loop reads CASSLQGFFEDTEAFF. DNA of the CDR3: TGTGCCAGCAGCCTACAGGGCTTCTTTGAGGACACTGAAGCTTTCTTT. Drawing the rest from reference TRBV7-2 and TRBJ1-1, the complete variable domain is GAGVSQSPSNKVTEKGKDVELRCDPISGHTALYWYRQSLGQGLEFLIYFQGNSAPDKSGLPSDRFSAERTGGSVSTLTIQRTQQEDSAVYLCASSLQGFFEDTEAFFGQGTRLTVV.

The genes are TRBV19 and TRBJ1-1; D may be TRBD1 (5 bases). V was trimmed by 6 bases and J by 5 bases, leaving 16 bases between them. Germline CDR1 reads LNHDA; CDR2 reads SQIVND (reference sequence). The CDR3 is made up of 14 amino acids. The CDR3, as DNA: TGTGCCAGTAGAACCCCTGGGGGAGTGACTGAAGCTTTCTTT. Amino acids: CASRTPGGVTEAFF.

The sample holds many counts of this clonotype. The CDR3 bases are TGTGCCAGCAGGTTTACAGGGGGCTCCTACGAGCAGTACTTC. It specifies CASRFTGGSYEQYF. V is TRBV2 and J is TRBJ2-7; 8 nucleotides agree with TRBD1. This CDR3 comprises 14 residues. CDR1 and CDR2 (germline): SNHLY, FYNNEI. The junction had 4 bases not matched to a gene; V was cut back by 6 bases and J by 0 bases.

This clonotype was seen a few times. The rearrangement links TRBV11-2 to TRBJ1-1, with D perhaps matching TRBD1 (6 bases). V lost 2 bases, J lost 8 bases, and 9 bases lay in between. Germline values: CDR1 SGHAT, CDR2 FQNNGV. The CDR3 totals 12 residues. CDR3 nucleotide sequence: TGTGCCAGCAGCTTATATGGACAGGAAGCTTTCTTT. Translation: CASSLYGQEAFF.

The chain uses TRBV9 and TRBJ2-5, with 7 bases lining up with TRBD2. The CDR3 runs to 15 residues. V lost 4 bases to trimming and J lost 3 bases; unmatched junction nucleotides: 9. Germline lookup yields CDR1 SGDLS and CDR2 YYNGEE. For the CDR3, the DNA is TGTGCCAGCAGCATCCCCGGGACTAAGAAAGAGACCCAGTACTTC. Translating it yields CASSIPGTKKETQYF.

At least ten counts were recorded for this clonotype. V usage is TRBV19 and J usage is TRBJ1-6; D perhaps matches TRBD1 (5 bases). The V and J ends lost 2 bases and 10 bases respectively, with 12 bases between them. The CDR3 is 14 residues long. Germline-derived CDR1 and CDR2 are LNHDA and SQIVND (reference sequence). The CDR3 DNA is TGTGCCAGTAGTATAAACAGGCCGGAATCACCCCTCCACTTT. Translating gives CASSINRPESPLHF.

This chain joins TRBV25-1 and TRBJ2-7; 10 bases are shared with TRBD2. Germline values: CDR1 MGHDK, CDR2 SYGVNS. The CDR3 runs to 13 residues. The CDR3 nucleotides are TGTGCAAGCGGACTAGCGGAGCCCTACGAGCAGTACTTC. Residues: CASGLAEPYEQYF.

The CDR3 is CASSLLGLFGETQYF. CDR3 DNA: TGTGCCAGCAGCTTATTGGGGTTGTTTGGAGAGACCCAGTACTTC. V usage is TRBV12-3 or TRBV12-4 and J usage is TRBJ2-5; D call uncertain. Trimming removed 6 bases from V and 4 bases from J, with 18 bases in between. The CDR3 loop spans 15 amino acids.

The gene calls are TRBV5-1 and TRBJ1-1, with D unclear. The V end lost 3 bases, the J end lost 1 base, and 10 bases lay between the germline ends. The CDR3 consists of 14 residues. CDR1 is SGHRS, CDR2 YFSETQ, per germline. This CDR3 reads CASSSDAANTEAFF. Written as DNA, the CDR3 is TGCGCCAGCAGCTCGGACGCGGCGAACACTGAAGCTTTCTTT.

The CDR3 loop reads CASSSSTGGSNTGELFF. DNA for the CDR3: TGTGCCAGCAGCTCATCGACAGGGGGCTCGAACACCGGGGAGCTGTTTTTT. The chain carries TRBV7-9 and TRBJ2-2; 10 nucleotides match TRBD1. CDR3 length: 17 amino acids. The germline V gene encodes CDR1 SEHNR and CDR2 FQNEAQ (reference sequence). Germline trimming cut 4 bases from V and 0 bases from J; bases unmatched to any gene: 5.